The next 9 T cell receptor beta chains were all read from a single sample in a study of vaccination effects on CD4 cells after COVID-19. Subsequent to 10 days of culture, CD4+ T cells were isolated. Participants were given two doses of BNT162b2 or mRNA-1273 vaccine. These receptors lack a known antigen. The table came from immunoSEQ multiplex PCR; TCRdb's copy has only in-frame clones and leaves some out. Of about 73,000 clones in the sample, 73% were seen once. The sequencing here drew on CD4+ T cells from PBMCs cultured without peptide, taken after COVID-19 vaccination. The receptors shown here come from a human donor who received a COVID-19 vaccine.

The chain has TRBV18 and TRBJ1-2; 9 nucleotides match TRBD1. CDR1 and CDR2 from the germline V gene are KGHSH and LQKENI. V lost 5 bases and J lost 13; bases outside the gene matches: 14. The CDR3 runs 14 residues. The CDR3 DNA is TGTGCCAGCTCAGATGGACAGGGGAGATTGCTCGGCACCTTC. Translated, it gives CASSDGQGRLLGTF.

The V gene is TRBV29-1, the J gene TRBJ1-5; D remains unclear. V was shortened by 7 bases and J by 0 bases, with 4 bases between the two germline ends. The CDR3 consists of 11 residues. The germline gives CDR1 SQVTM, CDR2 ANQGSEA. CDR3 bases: TGCAGCGCCGGTAGCAATCAGCCCCAGCATTTT. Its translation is CSAGSNQPQHF.

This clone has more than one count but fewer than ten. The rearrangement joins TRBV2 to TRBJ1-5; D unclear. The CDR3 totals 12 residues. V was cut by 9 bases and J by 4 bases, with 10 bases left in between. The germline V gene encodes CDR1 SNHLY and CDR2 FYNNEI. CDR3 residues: CASQAQNQPQHF. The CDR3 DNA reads TGTGCCAGTCAGGCCCAGAATCAGCCCCAGCATTTT. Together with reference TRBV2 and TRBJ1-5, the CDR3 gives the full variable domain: EPEVTQTPSHQVTQMGQEVILRCVPISNHLYFYWYRQILGQKVEFLVSFYNNEISEKSEIFDDQFSVERPDGSNFTLKIRSTKLEDSAMYFCASQAQNQPQHFGDGTRLSIL.

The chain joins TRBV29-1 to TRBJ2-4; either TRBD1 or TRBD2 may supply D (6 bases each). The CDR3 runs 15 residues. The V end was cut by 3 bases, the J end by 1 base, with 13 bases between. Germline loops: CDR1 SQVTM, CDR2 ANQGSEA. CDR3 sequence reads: CSVERGVGAKNIQYF. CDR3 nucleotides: TGCAGCGTTGAGAGGGGGGTTGGGGCCAAAAACATTCAGTACTTC.

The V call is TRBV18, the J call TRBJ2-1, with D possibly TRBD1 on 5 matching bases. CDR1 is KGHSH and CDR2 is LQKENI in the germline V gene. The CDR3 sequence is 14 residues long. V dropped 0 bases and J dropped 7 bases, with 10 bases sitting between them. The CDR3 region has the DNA TGTGCCAGCTCACCACCGCGCAGGGTGAATGAGCAGTTCTTC. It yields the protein CASSPPRRVNEQFF.

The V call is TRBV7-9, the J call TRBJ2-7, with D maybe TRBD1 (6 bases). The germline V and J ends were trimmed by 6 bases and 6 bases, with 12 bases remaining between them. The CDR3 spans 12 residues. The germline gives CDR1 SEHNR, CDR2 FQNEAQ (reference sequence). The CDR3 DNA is TGTGCCAGCAGTTCACAGGGATCCGAGCAGTACGTC. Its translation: CASSSQGSEQYV.

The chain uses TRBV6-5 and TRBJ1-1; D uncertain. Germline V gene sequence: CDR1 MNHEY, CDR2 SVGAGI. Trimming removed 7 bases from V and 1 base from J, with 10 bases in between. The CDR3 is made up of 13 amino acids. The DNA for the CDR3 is TGTGCCAGCATCCGAACGGGGAACACTGAAGCTTTCTTT. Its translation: CASIRTGNTEAFF.

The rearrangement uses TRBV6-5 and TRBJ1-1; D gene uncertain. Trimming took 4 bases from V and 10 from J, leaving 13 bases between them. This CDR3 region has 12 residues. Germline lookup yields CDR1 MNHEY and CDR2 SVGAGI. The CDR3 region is CASSSPTKGAFF. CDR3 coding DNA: TGTGCCAGCAGTTCGCCGACCAAAGGAGCTTTCTTT.

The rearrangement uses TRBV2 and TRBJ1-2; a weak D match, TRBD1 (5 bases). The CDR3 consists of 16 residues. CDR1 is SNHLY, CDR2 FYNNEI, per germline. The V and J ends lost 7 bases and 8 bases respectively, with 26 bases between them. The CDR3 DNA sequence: TGTGCCAGCACCTTAACGAGACAGCCGACTTCGGGGGGCTACACCTTC. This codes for CASTLTRQPTSGGYTF.